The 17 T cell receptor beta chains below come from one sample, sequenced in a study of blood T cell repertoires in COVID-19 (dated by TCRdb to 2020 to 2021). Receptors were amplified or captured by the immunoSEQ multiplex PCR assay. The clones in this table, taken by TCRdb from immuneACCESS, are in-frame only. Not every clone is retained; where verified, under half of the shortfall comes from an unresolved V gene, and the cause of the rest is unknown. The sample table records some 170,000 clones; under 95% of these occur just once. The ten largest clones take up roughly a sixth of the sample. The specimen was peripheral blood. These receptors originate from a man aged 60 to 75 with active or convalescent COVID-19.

CDR3 protein: CASSLAEGTGREETQYF. CDR3 coding DNA: TGCGCCAGCAGCTTGGCCGAAGGGACAGGGAGGGAAGAGACCCAGTACTTC. The gene calls are TRBV5-1 and TRBJ2-5; 9 nucleotides match TRBD1. Germline loops: CDR1 SGHRS, CDR2 YFSETQ. The junction had 9 bases not matched to a gene; V was cut back by 0 bases and J by 3 bases. The length of the CDR3 is 17 residues.

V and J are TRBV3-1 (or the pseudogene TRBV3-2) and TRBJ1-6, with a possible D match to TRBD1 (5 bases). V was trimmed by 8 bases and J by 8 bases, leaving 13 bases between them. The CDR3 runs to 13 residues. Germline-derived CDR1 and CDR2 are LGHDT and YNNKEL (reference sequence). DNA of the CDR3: TGTGCCAGCGGAATTTTAGGGGATTCACCCCTCCACTTT. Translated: CASGILGDSPLHF.

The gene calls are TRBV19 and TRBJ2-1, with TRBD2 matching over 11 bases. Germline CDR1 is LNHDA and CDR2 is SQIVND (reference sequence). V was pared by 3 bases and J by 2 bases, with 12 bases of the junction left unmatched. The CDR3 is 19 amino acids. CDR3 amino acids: CASSIQIAGGDLPYNEQFF. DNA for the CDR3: TGTGCCAGTAGTATCCAAATAGCGGGGGGGGACTTACCCTACAATGAGCAGTTCTTC.

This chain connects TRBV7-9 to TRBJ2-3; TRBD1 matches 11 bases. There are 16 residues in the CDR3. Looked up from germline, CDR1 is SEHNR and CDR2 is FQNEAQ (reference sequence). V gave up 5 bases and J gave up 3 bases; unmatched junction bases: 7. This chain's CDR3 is CASSLRTGGSTDTQYF. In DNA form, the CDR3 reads TGTGCCAGCAGCCTCAGGACAGGGGGCTCTACAGATACGCAGTATTTT.

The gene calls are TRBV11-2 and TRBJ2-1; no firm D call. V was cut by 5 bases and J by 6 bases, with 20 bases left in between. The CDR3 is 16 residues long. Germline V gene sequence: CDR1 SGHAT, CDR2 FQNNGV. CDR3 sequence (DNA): TGTGCCAGCAGCCCAGTGAGGCTAGTCGGATTCAATGAGCAGTTCTTC. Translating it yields CASSPVRLVGFNEQFF.

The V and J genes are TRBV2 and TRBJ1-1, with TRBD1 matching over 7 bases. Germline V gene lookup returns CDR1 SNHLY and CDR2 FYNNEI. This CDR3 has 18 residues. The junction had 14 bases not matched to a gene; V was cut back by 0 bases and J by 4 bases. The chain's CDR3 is CASSEAFGQAKATTEAFF. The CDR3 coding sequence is TGTGCCAGCAGTGAAGCGTTCGGACAGGCAAAGGCGACCACTGAAGCTTTCTTT.

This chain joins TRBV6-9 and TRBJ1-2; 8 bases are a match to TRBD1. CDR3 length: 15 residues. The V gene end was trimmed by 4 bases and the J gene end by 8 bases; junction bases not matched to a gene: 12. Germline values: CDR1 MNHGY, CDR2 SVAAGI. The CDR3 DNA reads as TGTGCCAGCAGTTTTACCCAGGGGGCGGTTTGGGGCTACACCTTC. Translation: CASSFTQGAVWGYTF.

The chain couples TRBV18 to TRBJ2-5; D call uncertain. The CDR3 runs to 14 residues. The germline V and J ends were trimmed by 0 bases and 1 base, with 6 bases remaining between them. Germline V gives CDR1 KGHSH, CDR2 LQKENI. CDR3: CASSPPAIQETQYF. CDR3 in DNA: TGTGCCAGCTCACCACCCGCGATCCAAGAGACCCAGTACTTC.

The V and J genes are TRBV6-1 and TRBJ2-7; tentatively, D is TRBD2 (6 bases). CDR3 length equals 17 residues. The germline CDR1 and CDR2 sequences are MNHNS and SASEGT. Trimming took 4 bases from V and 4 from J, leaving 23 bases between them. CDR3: CASSVSFVGGPGYEQYF. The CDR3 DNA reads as TGTGCCAGCAGTGTTAGTTTTGTTGGAGGGCCGGGGTACGAGCAGTACTTC.

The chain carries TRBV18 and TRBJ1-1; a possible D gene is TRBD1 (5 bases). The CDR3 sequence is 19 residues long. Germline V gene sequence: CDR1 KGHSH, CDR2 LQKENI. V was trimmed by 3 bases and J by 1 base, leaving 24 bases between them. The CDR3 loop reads CASSPYVGFKGLGNTEAFF. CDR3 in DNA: TGTGCCAGCTCACCTTATGTCGGGTTTAAGGGGCTGGGGAACACTGAAGCTTTCTTT.

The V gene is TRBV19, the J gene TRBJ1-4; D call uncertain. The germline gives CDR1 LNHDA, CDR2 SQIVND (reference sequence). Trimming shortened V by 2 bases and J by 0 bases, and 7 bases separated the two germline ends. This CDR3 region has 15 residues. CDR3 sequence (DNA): TGTGCCAGTAGTATAATGAGGACAACTAATGAAAAACTGTTTTTT. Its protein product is CASSIMRTTNEKLFF.

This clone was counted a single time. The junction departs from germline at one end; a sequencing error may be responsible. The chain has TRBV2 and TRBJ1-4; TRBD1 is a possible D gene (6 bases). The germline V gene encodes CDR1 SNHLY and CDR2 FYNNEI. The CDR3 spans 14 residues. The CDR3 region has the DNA TGTGCCAGCAGGGAAGTGGGGGCGGATGAAAAACTGTTTTTT. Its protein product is CASREVGADEKLFF.

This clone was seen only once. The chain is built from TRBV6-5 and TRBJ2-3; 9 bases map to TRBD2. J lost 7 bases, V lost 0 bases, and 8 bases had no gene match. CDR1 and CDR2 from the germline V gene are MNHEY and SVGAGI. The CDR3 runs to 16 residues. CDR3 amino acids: CASSYSRAGGVYTQYF. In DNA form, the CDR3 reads TGTGCCAGCAGTTACTCGAGGGCGGGGGGGGTATATACGCAGTATTTT.

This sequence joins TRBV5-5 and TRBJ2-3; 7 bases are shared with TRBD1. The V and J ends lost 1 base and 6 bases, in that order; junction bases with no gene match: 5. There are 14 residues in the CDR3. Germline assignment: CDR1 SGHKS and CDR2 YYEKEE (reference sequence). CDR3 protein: CASSLLGGRDTQYF. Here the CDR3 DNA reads TGTGCCAGCAGCTTGTTAGGGGGCAGGGATACGCAGTATTTT.

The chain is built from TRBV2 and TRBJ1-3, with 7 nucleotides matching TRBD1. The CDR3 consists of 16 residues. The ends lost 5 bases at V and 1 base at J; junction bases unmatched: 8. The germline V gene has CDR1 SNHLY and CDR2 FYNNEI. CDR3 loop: CASSSDRALSGNTIYF. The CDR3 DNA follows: TGTGCCAGCAGTTCCGACAGGGCTTTATCTGGAAACACCATATATTTT.

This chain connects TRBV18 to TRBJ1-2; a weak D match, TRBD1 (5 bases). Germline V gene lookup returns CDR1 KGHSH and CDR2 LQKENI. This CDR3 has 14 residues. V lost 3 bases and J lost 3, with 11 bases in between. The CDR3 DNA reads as TGTGCCAGCTCACCCCAGGGAGGGGACTATGGCTACACCTTC. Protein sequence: CASSPQGGDYGYTF. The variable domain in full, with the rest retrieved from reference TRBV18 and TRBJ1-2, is NAGVMQNPRHLVRRRGQEARLRCSPMKGHSHVYWYRQLPEEGLKFMVYLQKENIIDESGMPKERFSAEFPKEGPSILRIQQVVRGDSAAYFCASSPQGGDYGYTFGSGTRLTVV.

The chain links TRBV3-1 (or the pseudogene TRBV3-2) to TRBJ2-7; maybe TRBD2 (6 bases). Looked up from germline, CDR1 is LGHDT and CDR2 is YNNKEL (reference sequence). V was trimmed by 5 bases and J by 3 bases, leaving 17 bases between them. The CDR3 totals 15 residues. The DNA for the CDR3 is TGTGCCAGCAGCAATCGGGACTCATACTACTACGAGCAGTACTTC. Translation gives CASSNRDSYYYEQYF.